This entry describes one T cell receptor beta chain. The data stem from a study of OX40 agonist ivuxolimab in advanced cancers. Study in general: It was ivuxolimab, an agonistic anti-OX40 (CD134) antibody, that patients were treated with. Three patients had partial responses: one hepatocellular carcinoma, two cutaneous melanoma.

The CDR3 is 13 residues long. TCRdb keeps only in-frame clones here, not all; method: immunoSEQ multiplex PCR. The data contain about 76,000 clones, 70% to 90% of them singletons. The J gene is TRBJ2-1, the V gene TRBV12-1; TRBD2 is the table's D call, not checked against the DNA. TRBV12-1 constitutes a pseudogene. The clonotype originates from an adult with an advanced solid tumor such as melanoma, head and neck, liver or kidney cancer. The sequencing here drew on CD4+ or CD8+ T cells sorted from blood, taken in a trial of the OX40 agonist ivuxolimab. The CDR3 coding sequence is TGTGCCAGCAGCGGGACTAGCGGGAATGAGCAGTTCTTC. It codes for CASSGTSGNEQFF.